The 4 T cell receptor beta chains given below trace back to one sample, sequenced in a study of identifying expanded T cells in peripheral blood. Clones were read by immunoSEQ multiplex PCR, and TCRdb kept only the in-frame ones, dropping some. There are approximately 90,000 clones in the sample; 88% occur only once, and about 3.9% lies in the top ten. Sequencing was performed on blood. These receptors all come from a person aged 18 to 75 in good health.

The chain links TRBV25-1 to TRBJ2-3, with TRBD1 identical over 7 bases. Trimming took 8 bases from V and 4 from J; bases not matched to a gene: 9. CDR3 length: 14 amino acids. Germline V lookup: CDR1 MGHDK, CDR2 SYGVNS. The CDR3 reads CASEDRLGADTQYF. The CDR3 coding sequence is TGTGCCAGCGAGGACAGGTTAGGTGCAGATACGCAGTATTTT.

This chain uses TRBV7-7 with TRBJ2-3; D perhaps matches TRBD2 (5 bases). V lost 4 bases and J lost 1, with 9 bases in between. Germline V gives CDR1 SSHAT, CDR2 FNYEAQ (reference sequence). The CDR3 totals 14 residues. In DNA, the CDR3 is TGTGCCAGCAGCTCGGGGTGGGGCACAGATACGCAGTATTTT. Its translation: CASSSGWGTDTQYF. The full variable domain, completed using reference TRBV7-7 and TRBJ2-3, is GAGVSQSPRYKVTKRGQDVTLRCDPISSHATLYWYQQALGQGPEFLTYFNYEAQPDKSGLPSDRFSAERPEGSISTLTIQRTEQRDSAMYRCASSSGWGTDTQYFGPGTRLTVL.

The V gene is TRBV5-6, the J gene TRBJ1-5; no reliable D call. The CDR3 has 12 amino acids. The germline V gene encodes CDR1 SGHDT and CDR2 YYEEEE. Trimming pared 0 bases from V and 4 bases from J, leaving 2 bases between. CDR3 in amino acids: CASSLVNQPQHF. CDR3 bases: TGTGCCAGCAGCTTGGTAAATCAGCCCCAGCATTTT.

The gene calls are TRBV5-4 and TRBJ2-5; D possibly corresponds to TRBD2 (5 bases). The CDR3 contains 14 residues. Germline V lookup: CDR1 SGHNT, CDR2 YYREEE (reference sequence). Trimming removed 6 bases from V and 2 bases from J, with 14 bases in between. CDR3 protein: CASTTTSGQETQYF. CDR3 DNA sequence: TGTGCCAGCACCACTACAAGCGGTCAAGAGACCCAGTACTTC.